Listed here are 8 T cell receptor beta chains from one sample, sequenced in a study of blood T cell repertoires in COVID-19 (dated by TCRdb to the early 2020s). Receptor amplification or capture employed the immunoSEQ multiplex PCR assay. TCRdb provides this immuneACCESS table in a form limited to in-frame rearrangements. Some clones are lacking; in checked studies, under half of them reflect an unresolved V gene, and why the rest are absent is not known. The sample table contains roughly 39,000 clones; only one count was recorded for approximately 85% of them. The ten largest clonotypes hold roughly 21% of the sample. Sample: peripheral blood. All receptors derive from a man between 65 and 85 years old with acute or convalescent COVID-19.

This chain joins TRBV7-2 and TRBJ1-2; the match to TRBD1 covers 8 bases. V lost 11 bases, J lost 2 bases, and 16 bases stayed unmatched. The CDR3 is made up of 16 amino acids. Germline values: CDR1 SGHTA, CDR2 FQGNSA. The chain's CDR3 is CAGPRGTGSLNYGYTF. The CDR3 DNA sequence: TGTGCCGGCCCCCGGGGGACAGGCTCATTAAACTATGGCTACACCTTC.

This chain connects TRBV6-1 to TRBJ1-2, with D uncertain. CDR1 and CDR2 from the germline V gene are MNHNS and SASEGT. This CDR3 has 13 amino acids. Trimming took off 0 bases at V and 2 bases at J, with 4 bases between the two ends. The CDR3 DNA sequence: TGTGCCAGCAGTGAAGCGCGAAACTATGGCTACACCTTC. It yields the protein CASSEARNYGYTF.

This chain connects TRBV18 to TRBJ1-2, with 7 bases fitting TRBD1. Germline V lookup: CDR1 KGHSH, CDR2 LQKENI. The CDR3 spans 15 residues. V gave up 1 base and J gave up 8 bases; unmatched junction bases: 10. CDR3 sequence (DNA): TGTGCCAGCTCACCACTCGACAGGGAGGCAGGCGGCTACACCTTC. This encodes CASSPLDREAGGYTF.

This clone was seen a few times. This chain joins TRBV19 and TRBJ1-4; unclear D gene. This CDR3 has 12 amino acids. Germline V lookup: CDR1 LNHDA, CDR2 SQIVND (reference sequence). V lost 3 bases, J lost 7 bases, and 6 bases lay in between. For the CDR3, the DNA is TGTGCCAGTAGTATGTGGAGTGAAAAACTGTTTTTT. It yields the protein CASSMWSEKLFF.

The rearrangement joins TRBV28 to TRBJ1-5; D gene unclear. Trimming removed 5 bases at V and 7 bases at J, with 15 bases between. The CDR3 has 14 amino acids. CDR1 is MDHEN, CDR2 SYDVKM, per germline. CDR3 nucleotides: TGTGCCAGCAGTCCTGGGCAGGTCAGGCAGCCCCAGCATTTT. Its translation: CASSPGQVRQPQHF.

J is TRBJ1-5 and V is TRBV6-4, with TRBD1 identical over 10 bases. With V trimmed by 3 bases and J by 7 bases, 9 bases remained unmatched. Germline-derived CDR1 and CDR2 are MRHNA and SNTAGT. The CDR3 is 16 amino acids. CDR3 sequence reads: CASSEGRDRGGQPQHF. The DNA of the CDR3 is TGTGCCAGCAGTGAAGGCCGGGACAGGGGTGGACAGCCCCAGCATTTT.

This chain joins TRBV6-6 and TRBJ2-5, with a possible D match to TRBD2 (7 bases). V lost 5 bases to trimming and J lost 5 bases, with 21 bases between them. Germline V CDR1 and CDR2: MNHNY, SVGAGI (reference sequence). This CDR3 contains 16 residues. The CDR3 is CASSPGASGRGETQYF. The CDR3 region has the DNA TGTGCCAGCAGTCCTGGGGCTAGCGGAAGGGGGGAGACCCAGTACTTC.

This sequence joins TRBV5-1 and TRBJ2-7; maybe TRBD2 (6 bases). Germline CDR1 SGHRS, CDR2 YFSETQ. There are 13 residues in the CDR3. Trimming pared 4 bases from V and 2 bases from J, leaving 10 bases between. In DNA form, the CDR3 reads TGCGCCAGCAGCCCGGGACTTACCTACGAGCAGTACTTC. As protein: CASSPGLTYEQYF.